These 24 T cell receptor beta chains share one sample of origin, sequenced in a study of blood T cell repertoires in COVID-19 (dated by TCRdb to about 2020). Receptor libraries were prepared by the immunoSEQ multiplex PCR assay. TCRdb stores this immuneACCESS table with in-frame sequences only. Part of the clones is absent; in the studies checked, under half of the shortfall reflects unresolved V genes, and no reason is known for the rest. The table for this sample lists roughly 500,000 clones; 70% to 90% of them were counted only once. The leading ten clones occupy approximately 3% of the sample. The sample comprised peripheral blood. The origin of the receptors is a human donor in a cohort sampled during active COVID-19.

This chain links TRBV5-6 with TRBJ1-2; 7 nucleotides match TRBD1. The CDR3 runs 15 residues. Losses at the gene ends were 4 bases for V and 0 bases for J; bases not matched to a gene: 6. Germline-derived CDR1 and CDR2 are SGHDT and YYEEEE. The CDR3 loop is CASSKGQLANYGYTF. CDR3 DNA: TGTGCCAGCAGCAAGGGACAGCTGGCTAACTATGGCTACACCTTC. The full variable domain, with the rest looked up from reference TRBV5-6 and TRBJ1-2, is DAGVTQSPTHLIKTRGQQVTLRCSPKSGHDTVSWYQQALGQGPQFIFQYYEEEERQRGNFPDRFSGHQFPNYSSELNVNALLLGDSALYLCASSKGQLANYGYTFGSGTRLTVV.

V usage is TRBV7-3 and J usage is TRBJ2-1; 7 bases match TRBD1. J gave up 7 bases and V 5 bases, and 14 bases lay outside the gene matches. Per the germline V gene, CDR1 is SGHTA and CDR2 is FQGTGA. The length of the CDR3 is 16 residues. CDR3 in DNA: TGTGCCAGCAGCGCACAACCAACCAGGGGGTTGAATGAGCAGTTCTTC. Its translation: CASSAQPTRGLNEQFF. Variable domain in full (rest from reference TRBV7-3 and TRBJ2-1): GAGVSQTPSNKVTEKGKYVELRCDPISGHTALYWYRQSLGQGPEFLIYFQGTGAADDSGLPNDRFFAVRPEGSVSTLKIQRTERGDSAVYLCASSAQPTRGLNEQFFGPGTRLTVL.

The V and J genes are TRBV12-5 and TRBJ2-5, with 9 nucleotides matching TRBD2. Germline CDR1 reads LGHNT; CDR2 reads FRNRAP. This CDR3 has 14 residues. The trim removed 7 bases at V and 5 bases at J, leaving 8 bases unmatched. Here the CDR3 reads CASAPPSGTETQYF. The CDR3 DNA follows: TGTGCTAGTGCCCCCCCTAGCGGGACTGAGACCCAGTACTTC.

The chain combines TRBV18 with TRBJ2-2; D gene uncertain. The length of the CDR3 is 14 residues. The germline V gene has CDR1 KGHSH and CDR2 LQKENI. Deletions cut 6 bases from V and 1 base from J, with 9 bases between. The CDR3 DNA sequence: TGTGCCAGCTCCCAGACACGGAACACCGGGGAGCTGTTTTTT. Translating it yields CASSQTRNTGELFF.

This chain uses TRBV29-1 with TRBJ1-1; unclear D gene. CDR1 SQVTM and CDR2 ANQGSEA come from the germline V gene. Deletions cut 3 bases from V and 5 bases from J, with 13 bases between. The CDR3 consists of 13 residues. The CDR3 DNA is TGCAGCGTTGATCGTGCAGGTGGAACTGAAGCTTTCTTT. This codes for CSVDRAGGTEAFF.

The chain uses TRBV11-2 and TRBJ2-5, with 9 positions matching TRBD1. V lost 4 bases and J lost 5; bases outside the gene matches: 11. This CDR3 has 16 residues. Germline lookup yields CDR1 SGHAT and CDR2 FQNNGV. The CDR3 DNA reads TGTGCCAGCAGCTCCTCGGACAGGGGCCTGTATGAGACCCAGTACTTC. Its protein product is CASSSSDRGLYETQYF.

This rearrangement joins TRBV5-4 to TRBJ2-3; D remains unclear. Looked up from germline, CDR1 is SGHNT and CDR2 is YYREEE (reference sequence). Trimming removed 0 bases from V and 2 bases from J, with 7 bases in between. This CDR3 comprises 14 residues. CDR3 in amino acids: CASSLGHYTDTQYF. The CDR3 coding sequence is TGTGCCAGCAGCTTGGGTCACTACACAGATACGCAGTATTTT.

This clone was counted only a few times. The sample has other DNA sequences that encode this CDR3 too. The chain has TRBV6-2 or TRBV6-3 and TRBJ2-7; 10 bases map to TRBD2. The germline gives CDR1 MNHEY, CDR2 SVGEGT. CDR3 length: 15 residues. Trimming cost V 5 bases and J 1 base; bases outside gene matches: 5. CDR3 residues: CASSRLAGNSYEQYF. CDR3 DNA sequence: TGTGCCAGCAGTCGACTAGCGGGCAATTCCTACGAGCAGTACTTC.

The CDR3 sequence is CASSFTGINEKLFF. CDR3 in DNA: TGCGCCAGCAGCTTTACGGGAATCAATGAAAAACTGTTTTTT. The rearrangement joins TRBV5-1 to TRBJ1-4; no clear D. V was trimmed by 2 bases and J by 5 bases, leaving 10 bases between them. The germline V gene encodes CDR1 SGHRS and CDR2 YFSETQ. This CDR3 is 14 amino acids long.

The CDR3 protein is CASSSVNEERQFF. The CDR3 DNA follows: TGTGCCAGCAGCTCTGTCAATGAGGAAAGGCAGTTCTTC. The chain recombines TRBV11-3 with TRBJ2-1; D is undetermined. The CDR3 extends over 13 amino acids. CDR1 is SGHNT and CDR2 is YENEEA in the germline V gene. V was cut by 4 bases and J by 12 bases, with 16 bases left in between.

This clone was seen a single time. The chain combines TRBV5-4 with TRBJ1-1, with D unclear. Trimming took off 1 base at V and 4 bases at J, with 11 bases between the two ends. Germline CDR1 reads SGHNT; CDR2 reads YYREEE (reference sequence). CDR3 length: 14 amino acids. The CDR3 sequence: CASSLTQRATEAFF. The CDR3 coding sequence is TGTGCCAGCAGCTTGACCCAGAGGGCCACTGAAGCTTTCTTT.

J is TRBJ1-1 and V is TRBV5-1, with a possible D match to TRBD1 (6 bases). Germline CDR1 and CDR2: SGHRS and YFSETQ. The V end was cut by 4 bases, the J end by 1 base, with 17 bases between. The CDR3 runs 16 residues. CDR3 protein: CASSKPSGATNTEAFF. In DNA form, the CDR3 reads TGCGCCAGCAGCAAGCCGTCAGGGGCGACGAACACTGAAGCTTTCTTT. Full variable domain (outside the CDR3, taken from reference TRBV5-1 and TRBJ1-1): KAGVTQTPRYLIKTRGQQVTLSCSPISGHRSVSWYQQTPGQGLQFLFEYFSETQRNKGNFPGRFSGRQFSNSRSEMNVSTLELGDSALYLCASSKPSGATNTEAFFGQGTRLTVV.

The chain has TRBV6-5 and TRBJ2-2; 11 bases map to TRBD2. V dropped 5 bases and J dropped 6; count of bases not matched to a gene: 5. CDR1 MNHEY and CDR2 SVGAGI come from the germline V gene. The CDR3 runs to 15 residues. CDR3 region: CASSTIAGGAGELFF. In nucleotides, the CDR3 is TGTGCCAGCAGTACTATAGCGGGAGGGGCCGGGGAGCTGTTTTTT.

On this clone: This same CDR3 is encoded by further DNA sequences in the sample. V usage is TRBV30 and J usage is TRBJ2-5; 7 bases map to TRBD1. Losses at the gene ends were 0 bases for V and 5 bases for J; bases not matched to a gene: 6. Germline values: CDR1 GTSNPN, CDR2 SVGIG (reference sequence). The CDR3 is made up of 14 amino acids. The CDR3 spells CAWSVAGGLETQYF. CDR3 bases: TGTGCCTGGAGTGTAGCAGGGGGTCTGGAGACCCAGTACTTC.

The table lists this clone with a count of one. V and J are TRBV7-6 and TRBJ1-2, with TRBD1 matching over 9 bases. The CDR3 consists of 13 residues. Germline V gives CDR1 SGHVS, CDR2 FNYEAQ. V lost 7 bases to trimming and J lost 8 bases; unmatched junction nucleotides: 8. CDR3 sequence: CASIPLDRGGYTF. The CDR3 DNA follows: TGTGCCAGCATCCCTCTTGACAGGGGGGGCTACACCTTC. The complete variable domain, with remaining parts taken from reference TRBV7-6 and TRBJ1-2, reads GAGVSQSPRYKVTKRGQDVALRCDPISGHVSLYWYRQALGQGPEFLTYFNYEAQQDKSGLPNDRFSAERPEGSISTLTIQRTEQRDSAMYRCASIPLDRGGYTFGSGTRLTVV.

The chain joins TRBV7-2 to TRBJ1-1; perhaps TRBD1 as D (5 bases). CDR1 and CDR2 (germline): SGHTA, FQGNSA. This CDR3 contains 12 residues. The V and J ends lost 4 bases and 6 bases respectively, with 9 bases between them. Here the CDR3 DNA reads TGTGCCAGCAGCTCAGTAGGGGCTGAAGCTTTCTTT. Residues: CASSSVGAEAFF.

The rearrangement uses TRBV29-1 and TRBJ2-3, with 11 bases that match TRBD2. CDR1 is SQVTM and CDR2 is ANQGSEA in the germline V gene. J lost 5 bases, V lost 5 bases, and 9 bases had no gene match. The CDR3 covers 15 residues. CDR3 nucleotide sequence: TGCAGCGTTATGTTAGCGGGAGGGCCCGGAGATACGCAGTATTTT. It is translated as CSVMLAGGPGDTQYF.

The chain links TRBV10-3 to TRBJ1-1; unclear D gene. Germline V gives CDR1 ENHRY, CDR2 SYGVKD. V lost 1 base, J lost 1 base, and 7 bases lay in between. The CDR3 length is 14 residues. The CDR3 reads CAISEWSGNTEAFF. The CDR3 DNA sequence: TGTGCCATCAGTGAGTGGTCAGGGAACACTGAAGCTTTCTTT.

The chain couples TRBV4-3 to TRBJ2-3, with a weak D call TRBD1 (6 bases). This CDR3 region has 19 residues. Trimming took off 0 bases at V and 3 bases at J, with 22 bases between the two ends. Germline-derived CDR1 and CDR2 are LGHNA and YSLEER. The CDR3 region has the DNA TGCGCCAGCAGCCAAGAGGCTCCTCTGGGGGCGATCGGAACAGATACGCAGTATTTT. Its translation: CASSQEAPLGAIGTDTQYF.

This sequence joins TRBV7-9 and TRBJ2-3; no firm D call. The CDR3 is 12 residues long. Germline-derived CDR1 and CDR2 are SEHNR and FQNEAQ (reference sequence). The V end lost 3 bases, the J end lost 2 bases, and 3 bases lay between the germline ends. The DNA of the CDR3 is TGTGCCAGCAGCTTCTCCACAGATACGCAGTATTTT. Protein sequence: CASSFSTDTQYF.

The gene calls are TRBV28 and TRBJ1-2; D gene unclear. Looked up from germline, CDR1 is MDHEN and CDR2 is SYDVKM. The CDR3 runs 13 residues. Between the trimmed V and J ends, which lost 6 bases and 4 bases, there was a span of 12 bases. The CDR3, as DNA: TGTGCCAGCAGGAACCCAGGTCCCTATGGCTACACCTTC. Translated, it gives CASRNPGPYGYTF.

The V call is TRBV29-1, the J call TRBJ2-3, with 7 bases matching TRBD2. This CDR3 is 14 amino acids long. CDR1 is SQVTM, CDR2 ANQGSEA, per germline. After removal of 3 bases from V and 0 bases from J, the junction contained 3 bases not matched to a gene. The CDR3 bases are TGCAGCGTTGACCGACTAGCTAGCACAGATACGCAGTATTTT. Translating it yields CSVDRLASTDTQYF.

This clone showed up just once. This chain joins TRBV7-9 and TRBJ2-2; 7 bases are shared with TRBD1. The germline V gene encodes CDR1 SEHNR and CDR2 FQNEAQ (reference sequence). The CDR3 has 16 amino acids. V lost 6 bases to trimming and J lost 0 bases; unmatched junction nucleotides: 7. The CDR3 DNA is TGTGCCAGCAGTGGAAGACAGGGCACGAACACCGGGGAGCTGTTTTTT. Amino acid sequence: CASSGRQGTNTGELFF.

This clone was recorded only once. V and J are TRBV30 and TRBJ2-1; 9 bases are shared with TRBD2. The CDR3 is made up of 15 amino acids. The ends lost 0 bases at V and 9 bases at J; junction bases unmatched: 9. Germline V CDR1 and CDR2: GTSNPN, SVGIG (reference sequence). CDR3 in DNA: TGTGCCTGGAGTGTACTATTAGCGGGAGATAGTGAGCAGTTCTTC. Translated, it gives CAWSVLLAGDSEQFF.